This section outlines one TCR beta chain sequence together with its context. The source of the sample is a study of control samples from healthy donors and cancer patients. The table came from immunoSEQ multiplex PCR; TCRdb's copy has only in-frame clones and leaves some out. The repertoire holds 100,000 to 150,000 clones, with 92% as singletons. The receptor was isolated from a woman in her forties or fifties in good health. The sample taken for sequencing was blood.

The CDR3 spells CASSQAPSDSYEQYF. The CDR3 nucleotides read TGTGCCAGCAGCCAAGCTCCTAGCGACTCCTACGAGCAGTACTTC. The rearrangement joins TRBV4-2 to TRBJ2-7, with D perhaps TRBD2 (6 bases). The V gene's germline CDR1 is LGHNA and CDR2 YNFKEQ. This CDR3 comprises 15 residues. V dropped 1 base and J dropped 0 bases, with 10 bases sitting between them.